The present T cell receptor (beta chain) was sequenced within a study of T cell responses to AZD1222 COVID-19 vaccine. The protocol was immunoSEQ multiplex PCR, while the TCRdb copy is restricted to in-frame clones and leaves out a portion. This table has approximately 120,000 clones, approximately 88% appearing once. Broader study findings: Only five to seven AZD1222 recipients were seropositive at baseline. Spike-specific TCR breadth and depth rose after two AZD1222 doses.

Germline V gene lookup returns CDR1 SGHNT and CDR2 YYREEE (reference sequence). With 2 bases clipped from V and 7 bases from J, the junction kept 10 bases outside the gene matches. The CDR3 is 16 amino acids. This clone was seen once. Its antigen is unknown. The clonotype comes from an adult in good health. This chain links TRBV5-4 with TRBJ2-2, with 8 nucleotides matching TRBD1. The sequencing here drew on peripheral blood, taken on day 0 of MenACWY control vaccination. The CDR3 nucleotides are TGTGCCAGCAGCTTCGGACAGGGCTTATTAGGCGGGGAGCTGTTTTTT. Its translation: CASSFGQGLLGGELFF.